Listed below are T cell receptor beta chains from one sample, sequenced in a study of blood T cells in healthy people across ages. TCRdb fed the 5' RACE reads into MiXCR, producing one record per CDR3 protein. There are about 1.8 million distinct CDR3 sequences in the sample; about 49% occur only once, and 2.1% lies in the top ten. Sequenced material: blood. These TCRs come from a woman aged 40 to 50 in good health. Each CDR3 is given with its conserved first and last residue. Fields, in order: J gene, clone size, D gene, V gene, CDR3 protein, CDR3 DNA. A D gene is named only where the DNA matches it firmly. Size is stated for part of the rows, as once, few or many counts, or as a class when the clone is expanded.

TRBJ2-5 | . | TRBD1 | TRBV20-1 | CSAKTGAIGTQYF | TGCAGTGCTAAGACAGGGGCAATTGGGACCCAGTACTTC
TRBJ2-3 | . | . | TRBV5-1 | CASSSGLITDTQYF | TGCGCCAGCAGCTCTGGACTAATCACAGATACGCAGTATTTT
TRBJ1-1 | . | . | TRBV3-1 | CASRSIGVGNTEAFF | TGTGCCAGCAGATCAATCGGGGTTGGGAACACTGAAGCTTTCTTT
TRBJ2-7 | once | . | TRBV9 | CASSVGGRGGEQYF | TGTGCCAGCAGCGTAGGAGGGAGAGGGGGCGAGCAGTACTTC
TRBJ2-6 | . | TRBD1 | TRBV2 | CASRDRGTGANVLTF | TGTGCCAGCAGGGACAGGGGCACTGGGGCCAACGTCCTGACTTTC
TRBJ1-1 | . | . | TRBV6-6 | CASSSGSGAGLNTEAFF | TGTGCCAGCAGTTCCGGCAGTGGGGCAGGCTTGAACACTGAAGCTTTCTTT
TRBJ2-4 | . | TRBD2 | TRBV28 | CASIEAGGRAKNIQYF | TGTGCCAGCATAGAGGCGGGGGGTCGGGCCAAAAACATTCAGTACTTC
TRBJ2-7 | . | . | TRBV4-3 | CASSQDRDPNYEQYF | TGCGCCAGCAGCCAAGATCGAGACCCTAACTACGAGCAGTACTTC
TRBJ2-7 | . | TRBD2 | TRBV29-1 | CSAGGTSGGISYEQYF | TGCAGCGCAGGAGGGACTAGCGGGGGTATCTCCTACGAGCAGTACTTC
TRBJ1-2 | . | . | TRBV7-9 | CASGNSAYGYTF | TGTGCCAGCGGGAATTCAGCCTATGGCTACACCTTC
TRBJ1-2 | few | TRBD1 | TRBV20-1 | CSANTGDRVWGYTF | TGCAGTGCCAATACGGGCGACAGGGTATGGGGCTACACCTTC
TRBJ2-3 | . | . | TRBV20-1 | CSVHLRDWKGTDTQYF | TGCAGTGTTCACCTCCGGGATTGGAAGGGTACAGATACACAGTATTTT